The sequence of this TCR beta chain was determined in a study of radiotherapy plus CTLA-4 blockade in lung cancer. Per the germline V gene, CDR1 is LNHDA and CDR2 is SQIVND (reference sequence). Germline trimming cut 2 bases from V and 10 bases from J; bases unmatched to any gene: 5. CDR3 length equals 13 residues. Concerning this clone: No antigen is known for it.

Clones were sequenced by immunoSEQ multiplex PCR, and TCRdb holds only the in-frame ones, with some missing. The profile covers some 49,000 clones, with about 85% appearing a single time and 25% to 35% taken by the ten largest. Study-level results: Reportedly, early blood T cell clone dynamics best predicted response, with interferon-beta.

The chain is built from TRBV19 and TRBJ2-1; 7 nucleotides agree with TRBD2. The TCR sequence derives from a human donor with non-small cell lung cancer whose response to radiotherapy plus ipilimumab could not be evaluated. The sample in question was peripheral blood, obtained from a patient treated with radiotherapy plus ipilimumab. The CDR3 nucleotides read TGTGCCAGTAGTATATCTCTTAGCGGGGAGCAGTTCTTC. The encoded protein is CASSISLSGEQFF.